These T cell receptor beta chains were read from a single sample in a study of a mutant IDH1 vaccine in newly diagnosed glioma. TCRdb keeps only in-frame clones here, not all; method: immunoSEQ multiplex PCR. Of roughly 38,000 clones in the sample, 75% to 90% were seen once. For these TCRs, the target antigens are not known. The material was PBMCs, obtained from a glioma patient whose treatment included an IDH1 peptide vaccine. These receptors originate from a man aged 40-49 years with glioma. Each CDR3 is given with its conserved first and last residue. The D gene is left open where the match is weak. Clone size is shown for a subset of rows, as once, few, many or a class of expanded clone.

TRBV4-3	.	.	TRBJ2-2	TGCGCCAGCAGCCAAGCTTCTGGGCAGGGTGAGGGCACCGGGGAGCTGTTTTTT	CASSQASGQGEGTGELFF
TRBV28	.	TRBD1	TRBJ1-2	TGTGCCAGCACGGGGACAGGTTACTATGGCTACACCTTC	CASTGTGYYGYTF
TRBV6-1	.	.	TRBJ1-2	TGTGCCAGCAGTGATGGGGCAGGAATGGGGAAAGGCTACACCTTC	CASSDGAGMGKGYTF
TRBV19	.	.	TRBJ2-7	TGTGCCAGTAGGGAGCGGAGGAGCTCCTACGAGCAGTACTTC	CASRERRSSYEQYF
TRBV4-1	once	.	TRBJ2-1	TGCGCCAGCAGCCCCAAGCCAGGAACGACGGCATACAATGAGCAGTTCTTC	CASSPKPGTTAYNEQFF
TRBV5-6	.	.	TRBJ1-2	TGTGCCAGCAGAAAACCGGGGAATTATGGCTACACCTTC	CASRKPGNYGYTF
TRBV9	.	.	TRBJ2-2	TGTGCCAGCAGCGTAAGGCAGCCGAACACCGGGGAGCTGTTTTTT	CASSVRQPNTGELFF
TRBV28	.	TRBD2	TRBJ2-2	TGTGCCAGAGTTATTACCGGGACTAGCGGGTACACCGGGGAGCTGTTTTTT	CARVITGTSGYTGELFF
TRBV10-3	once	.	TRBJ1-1	TGTGCCATCAGTGATGAATGGGCTGAAGCTTTCTTT	CAISDEWAEAFF
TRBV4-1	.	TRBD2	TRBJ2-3	TGCGCCAGCAGCCTGGACGGGGGGAGCACAGATACGCAGTATTTT	CASSLDGGSTDTQYF
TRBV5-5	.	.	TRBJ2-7	TGTGCCAGCAGCTTGGCGGATATCCCCTACGAGCAGTACTTC	CASSLADIPYEQYF
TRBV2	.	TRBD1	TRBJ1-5	TGTGCCAGCAGTGAAAACCCCAGGGGGCATCAGCCCCAGCATTTT	CASSENPRGHQPQHF
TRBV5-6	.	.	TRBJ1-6	TGTGCCAGCAGCTTGGGGTTCCGGGTGGGGAATTCACCCCTCCACTTT	CASSLGFRVGNSPLHF
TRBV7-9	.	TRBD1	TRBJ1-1	TGTGCCAGCAGCCCGAGGACAGGGGGCACTGAAGCTTTCTTT	CASSPRTGGTEAFF
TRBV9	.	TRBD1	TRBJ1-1	TGTGCCAGCAGCGTAGGGACAGGGGGGTACACTGAAGCTTTCTTT	CASSVGTGGYTEAFF
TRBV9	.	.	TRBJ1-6	TGTGCCAGCAGCGACGAGTCGGCCCTCCACTTT	CASSDESALHF
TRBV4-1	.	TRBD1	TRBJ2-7	TGCGCCAGCAGCCCTTGGGACAGGACCTACGAGCAGTACTTC	CASSPWDRTYEQYF
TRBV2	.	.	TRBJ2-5	TGTGCCAGCTGCGATGGCCACCGGGAGACCCAGTACTTC	CASCDGHRETQYF
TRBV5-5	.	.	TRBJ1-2	TGTGCCAGCAGCTCTTCGGGAACCTTCACCTATGGCTACACCTTC	CASSSSGTFTYGYTF
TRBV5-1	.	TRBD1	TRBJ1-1	TGCGCCAGCAGCTTGGGGACAGGGGGCAAGAACACTGAAGCTTTCTTT	CASSLGTGGKNTEAFF
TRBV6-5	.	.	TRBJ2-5	TGTGCCAGCAGTTACCGAGGGGGTGGGCGAGAGACCCAGTACTTC	CASSYRGGGRETQYF
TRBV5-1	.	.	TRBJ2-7	TGCGCCAGCAGTTCAGGGACCTACGAGCAGTACTTC	CASSSGTYEQYF
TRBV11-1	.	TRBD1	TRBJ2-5	TGTGCCAGCAGCTCGGGACAGGGAGGAACAGAGACCCAGTACTTC	CASSSGQGGTETQYF
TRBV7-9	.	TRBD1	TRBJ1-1	TGTGCCAGCAGCGATCATTCTGGAGGGACAGCCGTGAACACTGAAGCTTTCTTT	CASSDHSGGTAVNTEAFF
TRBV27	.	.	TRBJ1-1	TGTGCCAGCAGTTCTAATACAGGGACCACTGAAGCTTTCTTT	CASSSNTGTTEAFF
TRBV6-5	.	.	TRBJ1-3	TGTGCCAGCAGCCGTTCCCGCTCTGGAAACACCATATATTTT	CASSRSRSGNTIYF
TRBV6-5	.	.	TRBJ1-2	TGTGCCAGCAGAACCCAGGGGCTGGGCTACACCTTC	CASRTQGLGYTF
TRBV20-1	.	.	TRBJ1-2	TGCAGTGCTCCCATCCCGGGGGGCTACACCTTC	CSAPIPGGYTF